This T cell receptor beta chain comes out of a study of blood T cell repertoires in COVID-19. Study overall: Specimens from acute and convalescent COVID-19 originated in the United States, Italy and Spain.

Method: immunoSEQ multiplex PCR; TCRdb's copy keeps in-frame clones and lacks some. The profile shows fewer than 200,000 clones, more than 75% of them singletons. Germline-derived CDR1 and CDR2 are SGHAT and FQNNGV. V shed 5 bases and J 7 bases; nucleotides not matched to a gene: 7. CDR3 length: 13 amino acids. The gene calls are TRBV11-2 and TRBJ2-5; TRBD1 matches at 7 bases. The sequenced sample consisted of peripheral blood. The source is a man aged 40-50 years with active or convalescent COVID-19. The CDR3 bases are TGTGCCAGCAGCGGGACAGTAAGGGGGACCCAGTACTTC. Protein product: CASSGTVRGTQYF.